This T cell receptor (beta chain) was identified during a study of T cells in Graves' hyperthyroidism and ophthalmopathy. RNA transcripts yielded amplified TCR beta CDR3 regions. In the first-round RT-PCR of the TCR CDR3, the HTBI primer set was used. TCRdb re-called the multiplex PCR reads with MiXCR, one entry per CDR3 protein. The sample lists nearly 110,000 distinct CDR3 sequences; 15% to 20% were seen once. Sequencing was done on a sample of blood. The clonotype comes from a woman between 50 and 59 years old with Graves' hyperthyroidism.

CDR3 region: CASRESGGRNTEAFF. CDR3 DNA sequence: TGTGCCAGCAGAGAATCAGGGGGCCGGAACACTGAAGCTTTCTTT. This sequence joins TRBV28 and TRBJ1-1, with TRBD1 identical over 8 bases. Germline CDR1 reads MDHEN; CDR2 reads SYDVKM. The CDR3 totals 15 residues. With 6 bases clipped from V and 1 base from J, the junction kept 7 bases outside the gene matches.